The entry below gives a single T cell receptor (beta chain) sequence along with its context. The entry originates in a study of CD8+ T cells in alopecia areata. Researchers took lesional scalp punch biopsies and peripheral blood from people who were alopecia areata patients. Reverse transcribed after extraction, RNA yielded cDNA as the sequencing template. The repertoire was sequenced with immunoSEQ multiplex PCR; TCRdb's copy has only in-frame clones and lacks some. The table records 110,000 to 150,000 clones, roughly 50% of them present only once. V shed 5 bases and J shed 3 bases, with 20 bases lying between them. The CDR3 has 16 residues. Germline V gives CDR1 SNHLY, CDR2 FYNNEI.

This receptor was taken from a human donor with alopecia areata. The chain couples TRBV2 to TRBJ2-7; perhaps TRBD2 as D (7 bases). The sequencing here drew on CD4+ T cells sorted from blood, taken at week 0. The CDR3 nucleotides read TGTGCCAGCAGTATCCTGTGGCGGGGGCGATACTACGAGCAGTACTTC. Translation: CASSILWRGRYYEQYF.